This TCR beta chain is from a study of cytomegalovirus exposure and HLA in healthy donors. Background on the study: The approximately 120 validation repertoires, a later analysis reported, used the same platform as the approximately 630 first-cohort repertoires. Overall study results and limits: Most sequenced TCRs were rare (though some public TCRs occurred in many donors). According to the study, 160 or so TCR beta chains were cytomegalovirus-associated. Cytomegalovirus status, reportedly, was diagnosed with high specificity and sensitivity by the classifier.

As for this clone: The antigen is unknown.

Data came from immunoSEQ multiplex PCR; TCRdb stores just in-frame clones and leaves some out. The sample shows 260,000 or so clones, roughly 90% of them seen only once. Deletions cut 9 bases from V and 4 bases from J, with 13 bases between. The germline V gene has CDR1 LNHNV and CDR2 YYDKDF (reference sequence). This CDR3 is 13 amino acids long. The rearrangement uses TRBV15 and TRBJ2-1, with a weak D call TRBD1 (5 bases). This receptor was taken from a woman aged 18-30 years in good health and CMV-seronegative. Sequenced: PBMCs. The CDR3 bases are TGTGCCACAGAGGACATATTTTACAATGAGCAGTTCTTC. The encoded protein is CATEDIFYNEQFF.